This TCR beta chain was captured in a study of post-analysis software for immune sequencing data. Whole-study results and caveats: TRBV segments more frequent in patients than in controls numbered about five and included TRBV5-6, TRBV5-1 and TRBV20-1.

CDR3 length: 15 residues. Germline V gene lookup returns CDR1 SGHRS and CDR2 YFSETQ. TCR beta cDNA libraries included unique molecular identifiers. MiXCR was run by TCRdb on the PCR reads, yielding one entry per CDR3 protein. Altogether roughly 870,000 distinct CDR3 sequences are present, under 70% being singletons, with the ten largest covering roughly 4.4%. Points on this clonotype: No antigen is known for it.

The clonotype comes from a girl aged 5-17 years with multiple sclerosis. Specimen: blood. The chain carries TRBV5-1 and TRBJ2-5, with a weak D call TRBD1 (6 bases). The J call may be incorrect, as the DNA end agrees better with TRBJ2-7. CDR3 nucleotide sequence: TGCGCCAGCAACCCCGACGGCAGGGGTATCCACGAGCAGTACTTC. It codes for CASNPDGRGIHEQYF.